These T cell receptor beta chains were read from a single sample in a study of blood T cells in healthy people across ages. One entry per CDR3 protein, called by TCRdb with MiXCR from the 5' RACE reads. Counted here are about 900,000 distinct CDR3 sequences, roughly 52% occurring once; the ten biggest clones make up around 15%. The specimen was blood. These receptors were taken from a man aged 25-45 years in good health. The CDR3 runs from the conserved cysteine through the conserved F or W. The D gene is left open where the match is weak. The size entry is marked missing in some rows and otherwise reads once, few, many or a size class.

j_call clone_size v_call d_call cdr3_aa cdr3_nt
TRBJ1-3 - TRBV4-1 - CASSQDTGTGSGNTIYF TGCGCCAGCAGCCAAGATACCGGGACGGGCTCTGGAAACACCATATATTTT
TRBJ2-1 few TRBV4-1 TRBD2 CASSQEWTSPSEQFF TGCGCCAGCAGCCAAGAGTGGACTAGCCCGTCGGAGCAGTTCTTC
TRBJ2-6 - TRBV12-3/TRBV12-4 - CASNLSGANVLTF TGTGCCAGCAACCTCTCTGGGGCCAACGTCCTGACTTTC
TRBJ1-2 - TRBV9 - CASSVGPDRTANYGYTF TGTGCCAGCAGCGTAGGCCCCGACCGAACAGCTAACTATGGCTACACCTTC
TRBJ2-7 - TRBV10-1 - CARPAGAYEQYF TGCGCCAGGCCGGCAGGGGCCTACGAGCAGTACTTC
TRBJ2-7 - TRBV6-5 TRBD1 CASSYTPDRGREQYF TGTGCCAGCAGTTACACCCCGGACAGGGGGCGTGAGCAGTACTTC
TRBJ2-5 few TRBV7-3 TRBD1 CASSSGTGGKETQYF TGTGCCAGCAGCTCCGGGACAGGGGGGAAAGAGACCCAGTACTTC
TRBJ2-7 - TRBV7-9 - CASSLETYERYF TGTGCCAGCAGCTTAGAGACCTACGAGCGGTACTTC
TRBJ1-5 - TRBV4-1 - CASSRTEDQPQHF TGCGCCAGCAGCCGGACGGAAGATCAGCCCCAGCATTTT
TRBJ2-7 - TRBV28 - CASSLAVTLYEQYF TGTGCCAGCAGTTTAGCGGTGACCCTTTACGAGCAGTACTTC
TRBJ2-6 - TRBV20-1 - CSARTGPSSGANVLTF TGCAGTGCTAGAACAGGTCCGAGCTCTGGGGCCAACGTCCTGACTTTC
TRBJ2-5 - TRBV29-1 TRBD1 CSTEDRGTKTQYF TGCAGCACCGAGGACAGGGGGACGAAGACCCAGTACTTC
TRBJ2-7 few TRBV7-8 - CASSPRVGQFSYEQYF TGTGCCAGCAGCCCCCGAGTTGGACAGTTTTCCTACGAGCAGTACTTC
TRBJ2-1 - TRBV5-1 - CASSLALYEQFF TGCGCCAGCAGCTTGGCGCTCTATGAGCAGTTCTTC
TRBJ1-5 - TRBV28 - CASSVRDTPQPQHF TGTGCCAGCAGTGTACGGGACACTCCTCAGCCCCAGCATTTT
TRBJ1-5 - TRBV7-9 - CASSLGAGLGNQPQHF TGTGCCAGCAGCTTAGGTGCGGGGTTGGGCAATCAGCCCCAGCATTTT
TRBJ2-3 - TRBV4-1 - CASSGRGQSRTDTQYF TGCGCCAGCAGCGGGCGGGGGCAATCCCGCACAGATACGCAGTATTTT
TRBJ2-7 - TRBV11-1 - CASSVNAGSSYEQYF TGTGCCAGCAGCGTAAACGCAGGTAGCTCCTACGAGCAGTACTTC
TRBJ1-2 few TRBV6-5 - CASSYGNGYTF TGTGCCAGCAGTTATGGCAATGGCTACACCTTC
TRBJ2-7 many TRBV7-2 - CASSLRVREQYF TGTGCCAGCAGCTTAAGGGTTCGCGAGCAGTACTTC
TRBJ2-3 - TRBV24-1 - CATQTRTLTDTQYF TGTGCCACCCAGACTAGGACCCTCACAGATACGCAGTATTTT
TRBJ2-7 many TRBV6-5 TRBD1 CASRPAPQGASYEQYF TGTGCCAGCAGGCCCGCCCCACAGGGGGCCTCCTACGAGCAGTACTTC
TRBJ1-5 - TRBV25-1 TRBD1 CATQGQGNQPQHF TGTGCCACTCAGGGACAGGGGAATCAGCCCCAGCATTTT